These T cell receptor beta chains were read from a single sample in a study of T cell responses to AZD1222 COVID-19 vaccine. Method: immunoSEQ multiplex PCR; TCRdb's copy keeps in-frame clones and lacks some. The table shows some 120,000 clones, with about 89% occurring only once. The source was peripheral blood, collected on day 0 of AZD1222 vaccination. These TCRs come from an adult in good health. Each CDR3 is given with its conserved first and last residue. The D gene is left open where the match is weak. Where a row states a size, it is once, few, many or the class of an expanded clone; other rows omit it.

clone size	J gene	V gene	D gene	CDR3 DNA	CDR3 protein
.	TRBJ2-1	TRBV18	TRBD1	TGTGCCAGCTCACCCGGACAGGCAGCTAACAATGAGCAGTTCTTC	CASSPGQAANNEQFF
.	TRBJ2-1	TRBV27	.	TGTGCCAGCAGTTTCTCCCCCAACAATGAGCAGTTCTTC	CASSFSPNNEQFF
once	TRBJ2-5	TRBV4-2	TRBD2	TGTGCCAGCAGCCTGGAGCGGGGGCCAGAGACCCAGTACTTC	CASSLERGPETQYF
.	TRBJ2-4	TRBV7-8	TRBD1	TGTGCCAGCAGCTCCACAGGGGGCGCAAGGTTAGCCAAAAACATTCAGTACTTC	CASSSTGGARLAKNIQYF
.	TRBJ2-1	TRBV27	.	TGTGCCAGCAGTCCTACGCCGTTGAGCTCCTACAATGAGCAGTTCTTC	CASSPTPLSSYNEQFF
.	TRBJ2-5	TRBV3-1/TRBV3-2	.	TGTGCCAGCAGCCAGTCAAGTAGCCCGAAACAGTACTTC	CASSQSSSPKQYF
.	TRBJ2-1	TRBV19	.	TGTGCCAGTAGTGGGGGTGTAGGCAATGAGCAGTTCTTC	CASSGGVGNEQFF
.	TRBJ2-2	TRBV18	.	TGTGCCAGCTCACCACCCAGGGACACCGGGGAGCTGTTTTTT	CASSPPRDTGELFF
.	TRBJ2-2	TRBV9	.	TGTGCCAGCAGCGTAGTTGTCAAAGGCGGGGAGCTGTTTTTT	CASSVVVKGGELFF
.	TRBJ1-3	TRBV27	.	TGTGCCAGCAGTCCATTCCCGGGACTAGCCTCCGCTGGTGGAAACACCATATATTTT	CASSPFPGLASAGGNTIYF
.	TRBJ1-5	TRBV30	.	TGTGCCTGGAGTGTGGGGTCAGGGAATCAGCCCCAGCATTTT	CAWSVGSGNQPQHF
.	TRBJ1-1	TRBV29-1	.	TGCAGCGGCTCAGAGTTGGCCCAGAACACTGAAGCTTTCTTT	CSGSELAQNTEAFF
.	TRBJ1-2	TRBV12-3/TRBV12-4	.	TGTGCCAGCAGTTTTATGGGGTGGGATGGCTACACCTTC	CASSFMGWDGYTF
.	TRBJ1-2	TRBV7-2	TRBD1	TGTGCCAGCAGCTTCGGACAGGGGGGCGGCTACACCTTC	CASSFGQGGGYTF
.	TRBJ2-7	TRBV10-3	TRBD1	TGTGCCATCACCCTGGGACAGGGAGGATCCGAGCAGTACTTC	CAITLGQGGSEQYF
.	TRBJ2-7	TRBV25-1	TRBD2	TGTGCCAGCAGCGGGAGGGGTACGTACGAGCAGTACTTC	CASSGRGTYEQYF
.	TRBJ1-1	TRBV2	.	TGTGCCAGCAGTGTTAACTTGAGAACTGAAGCTTTCTTT	CASSVNLRTEAFF
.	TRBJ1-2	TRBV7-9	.	TGTGCCAGCAGCTTAGCCGAGTCCCCTTATGGCGGCTACACCTTC	CASSLAESPYGGYTF
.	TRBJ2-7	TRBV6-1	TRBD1	TGTGCCAGCAGTGAAACCGGGACAGCCTACGAGCAGTACTTC	CASSETGTAYEQYF
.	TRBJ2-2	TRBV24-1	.	TGTGCCACCAGTGATCCTCTAAGGACGGTCACCGGGGAGCTGTTTTTT	CATSDPLRTVTGELFF
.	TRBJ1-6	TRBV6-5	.	TGTGCCGCCCGGGGGGATTATAATTCACCCCTCCACTTT	CAARGDYNSPLHF
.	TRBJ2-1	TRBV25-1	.	TGTGCCAGCAGTGAAGGAGGGGGCGGGTCGTACAATGAGCAGTTCTTC	CASSEGGGGSYNEQFF
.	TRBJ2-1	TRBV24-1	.	TGTGCCACCAGTGATTTCAGGACAGCTAACAATGAGCAGTTCTTC	CATSDFRTANNEQFF
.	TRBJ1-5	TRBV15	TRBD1	TGTGCCACCAGCAGCCGGGACAGGGGAATTCAGCCCCAGCATTTT	CATSSRDRGIQPQHF
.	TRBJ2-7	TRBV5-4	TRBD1	TGTGCCAGCAGCTTGGGGTCCGGGACAGGTTCCTACGAGCAGTACTTC	CASSLGSGTGSYEQYF
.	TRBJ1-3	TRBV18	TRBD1	TGTGCCAGCTCACCGGGACAGATCTCTGGAAACACCATATATTTT	CASSPGQISGNTIYF
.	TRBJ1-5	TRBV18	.	TGTGCCAGCTCACCTTCAGGGGACAATCAGCCCCAGCATTTT	CASSPSGDNQPQHF
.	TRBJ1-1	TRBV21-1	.	TGTGCCAGCAGCAAAGTAATGGGGGGCGCGGTGGGCACTGAAGCTTTCTTT	CASSKVMGGAVGTEAFF
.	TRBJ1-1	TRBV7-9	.	TGTGCCAGCAGCTTAAGCGGGACTGAAGCTTTCTTT	CASSLSGTEAFF
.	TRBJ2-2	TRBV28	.	TGTGCCAGCGGCCGGGACCAGAACACCGGGGAGCTGTTTTTT	CASGRDQNTGELFF
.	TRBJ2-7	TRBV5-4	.	TGTGCCAGCAGCTTGCCGGGCCCATACGAGCAGTACTTC	CASSLPGPYEQYF
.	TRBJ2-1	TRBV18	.	TGTGCCAGCTCACCAACTTTATCTGGTGAGCAGTTCTTC	CASSPTLSGEQFF
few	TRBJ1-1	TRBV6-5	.	TGTGCCAGCATTAGGGTTTTTGACACTGAAGCTTTCTTT	CASIRVFDTEAFF
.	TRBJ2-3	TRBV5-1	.	TGCGCCAGCAGCCTCAGAGGAACAGGATTAGATACGCAGTATTTT	CASSLRGTGLDTQYF
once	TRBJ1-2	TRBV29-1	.	TGCAGCGTTGCTGCAGGGCCCAGGAACTATGGCTACACCTTC	CSVAAGPRNYGYTF
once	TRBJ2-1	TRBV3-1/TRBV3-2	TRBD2	TGTGCCAGCAGCGGCTTAGCGGGAGGTTCTAAAAATGAGCAGTTCTTC	CASSGLAGGSKNEQFF
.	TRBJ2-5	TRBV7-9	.	TGTGCCAGCAGCTTAAGCCCCCCCGTTCCAGAGACCCAGTACTTC	CASSLSPPVPETQYF
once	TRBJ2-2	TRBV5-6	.	TGTGCCAGCAGCTTGAGGCAGGGAAAGGCGAAGGACACCGGGGAGCTGTTTTTT	CASSLRQGKAKDTGELFF
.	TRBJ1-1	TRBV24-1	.	TGTGCCACCAGTGATACTGACTCTTCGTTTGCGGCTTTCTTT	CATSDTDSSFAAFF
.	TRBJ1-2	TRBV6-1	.	TGTGCCAGCAGTGAGGGGGTGTCGATGGACTACACCTTC	CASSEGVSMDYTF
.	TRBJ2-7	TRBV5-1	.	TGCGCCAGCAGCTTGGCCGGAGCGGAGCTCTACGAGCAGTACTTC	CASSLAGAELYEQYF
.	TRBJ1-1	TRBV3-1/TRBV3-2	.	TGTGCCAGCAGCCAAGAGCCAGGGTCAAACACTGAAGCTTTCTTT	CASSQEPGSNTEAFF
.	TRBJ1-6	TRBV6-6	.	TGTGCCAGCAGCCTCGGGGACACATATAATTCACCCCTCCACTTT	CASSLGDTYNSPLHF
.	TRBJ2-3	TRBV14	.	TGTGCCAGCAGCCAAGTCTTAGGTACGCAGTATTTT	CASSQVLGTQYF
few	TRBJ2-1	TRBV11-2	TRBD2	TGTGCCAGCAGCTTAGACGGGGGAGGGCCCAATGAGCAGTTCTTC	CASSLDGGGPNEQFF
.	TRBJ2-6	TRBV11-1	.	TGTGCCAGCAGACAGGATTTGTCTGGGGCCAACGTCCTGACTTTC	CASRQDLSGANVLTF
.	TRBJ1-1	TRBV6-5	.	TGTGCCAGCAGTTACGAACTAAGGACTGAAGCTTTCTTT	CASSYELRTEAFF
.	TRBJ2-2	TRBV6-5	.	TGTGCCGCCTCTCGGGTGGCCGGGGAGCTGTTTTTT	CAASRVAGELFF
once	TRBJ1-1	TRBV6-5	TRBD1	TGTGCCAGCAGTAAGGGACAGATGAACACTGAAGCTTTCTTT	CASSKGQMNTEAFF
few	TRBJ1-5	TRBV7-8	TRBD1	TGTGCCAGCAGAAAGGGGGCAGGGGAGGGGCCCCAGCATTTT	CASRKGAGEGPQHF
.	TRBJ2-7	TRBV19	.	TGTGCCAGCGGAAAAATTGGGGAGCAGTACTTC	CASGKIGEQYF
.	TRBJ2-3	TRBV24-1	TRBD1	TGTGCCACCAGTGATCCCACCGACAGGGTTACGCAGTATTTT	CATSDPTDRVTQYF
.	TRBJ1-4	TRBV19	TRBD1	TGTGCCAGCCGGAGCACAGGGGGCGGTGAAAAACTGTTTTTT	CASRSTGGGEKLFF
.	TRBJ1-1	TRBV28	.	TGTGCCAGCAGTGCCCCCGGTTTAAACACTGAAGCTTTCTTT	CASSAPGLNTEAFF